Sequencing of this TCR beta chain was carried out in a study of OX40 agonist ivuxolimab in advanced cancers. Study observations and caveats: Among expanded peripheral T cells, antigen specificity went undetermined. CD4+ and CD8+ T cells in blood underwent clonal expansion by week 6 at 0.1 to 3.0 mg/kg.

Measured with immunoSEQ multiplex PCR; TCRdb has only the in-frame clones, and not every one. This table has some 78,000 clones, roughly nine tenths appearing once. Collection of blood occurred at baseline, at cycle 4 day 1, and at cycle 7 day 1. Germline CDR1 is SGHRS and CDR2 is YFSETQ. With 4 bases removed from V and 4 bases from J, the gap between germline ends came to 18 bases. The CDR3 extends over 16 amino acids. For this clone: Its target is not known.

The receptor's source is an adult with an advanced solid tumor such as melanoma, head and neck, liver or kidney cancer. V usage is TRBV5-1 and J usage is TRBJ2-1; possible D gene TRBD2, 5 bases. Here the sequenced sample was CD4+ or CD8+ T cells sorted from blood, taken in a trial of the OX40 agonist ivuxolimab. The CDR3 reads CASSTRLADLYNEQFF. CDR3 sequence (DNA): TGCGCCAGCAGCACGAGGTTGGCGGACTTATACAATGAGCAGTTCTTC.